These 26 T cell receptor beta chains were sequenced from one sample in a study of a mutant IDH1 vaccine in newly diagnosed glioma. TCRdb's table, derived via immunoSEQ multiplex PCR, lists solely in-frame clones and lacks some. The table has around 30,000 clones, 80% seen once. Regarding time point: baseline, week 1 (first vaccination visit). As to treatment: pre-vaccination baseline after standard-of-care therapy. The sample here was peripheral blood mononuclear cells (PBMCs), taken from a glioma patient treated with radiotherapy, temozolomide or both. These receptors all stem from a man aged 45-65 years with glioma. Some clones in this sample may be carry-over from other donors' samples.

The chain is built from TRBV28 and TRBJ1-3; no clear D. Germline CDR1 MDHEN, CDR2 SYDVKM. The length of the CDR3 is 12 residues. V was clipped by 3 bases and J by 5 bases, with 5 bases between them. The CDR3 region has the DNA TGTGCCAGCAGTTTGACGAGAAACACCATATATTTT. It encodes CASSLTRNTIYF.

V is TRBV27 and J is TRBJ1-1; TRBD1 matches at 8 bases. CDR1 and CDR2 from the germline V gene are MNHEY and SMNVEV (reference sequence). The CDR3 has 12 amino acids. V was clipped by 8 bases and J by 7 bases; unmatched bases: 6. CDR3 protein: CASSDRGNEAFF. CDR3 sequence (DNA): TGTGCCAGCTCAGACAGGGGAAATGAAGCTTTCTTT.

The V gene is TRBV5-4, the J gene TRBJ1-2; TRBD1 matches at 10 bases. The junction had 9 bases not matched to a gene; V was cut back by 6 bases and J by 4 bases. The CDR3 sequence is 15 residues long. Germline CDR1 reads SGHNT; CDR2 reads YYREEE (reference sequence). The CDR3 DNA reads as TGTGCCAGCATCGACTGGGACAGGGGTGTCTATGGCTACACCTTC. Translated: CASIDWDRGVYGYTF.

The chain recombines TRBV13 with TRBJ2-7; perhaps TRBD2 as D (6 bases). The germline V gene encodes CDR1 PRHDT and CDR2 FYEKMQ (reference sequence). Trimming removed 0 bases at V and 2 bases at J, with 8 bases between. The length of the CDR3 is 14 residues. CDR3 bases: TGTGCCAGCAGCTTAGGGCGGGGTGCCTACGAGCAGTACTTC. Protein product: CASSLGRGAYEQYF.

This chain links TRBV2 with TRBJ2-1, with 10 bases matching TRBD2. The J segment lost 10 bases and the V segment lost 0 bases, leaving 9 bases of the junction unmatched. The CDR3 runs 16 residues. Germline lookup yields CDR1 SNHLY and CDR2 FYNNEI. DNA for the CDR3: TGTGCCAGCAGTGAAGCGCTTGTTAGCGGGGGGCCAGAGCAGTTCTTC. Translation gives CASSEALVSGGPEQFF.

The chain is built from TRBV30 and TRBJ1-6; no reliable D call. From germline, CDR1 is GTSNPN and CDR2 SVGIG (reference sequence). Trimming pared 0 bases from V and 1 base from J, leaving 13 bases between. This CDR3 is built from 17 residues. The CDR3, as DNA: TGTGCCTGGAGTGTCCCGTCAACTGGATCCTATAATTCACCCCTCCACTTT. It specifies CAWSVPSTGSYNSPLHF.

This chain connects TRBV28 to TRBJ1-2; D gene unclear. V lost 3 bases to trimming and J lost 7 bases, with 6 bases between them. There are 11 residues in the CDR3. CDR1 is MDHEN, CDR2 SYDVKM, per germline. The CDR3 protein is CASSFRSGYTF. The CDR3 coding sequence is TGTGCCAGCAGTTTCCGGAGTGGCTACACCTTC.

The V and J genes are TRBV6-5 and TRBJ1-3; D possibly corresponds to TRBD1 (6 bases). Germline lookup yields CDR1 MNHEY and CDR2 SVGAGI. CDR3 length: 15 amino acids. V was clipped by 2 bases and J by 2 bases, with 10 bases between them. CDR3 region: CASSYAPGAGNTIYF. The CDR3 DNA follows: TGTGCCAGCAGTTACGCCCCAGGGGCTGGAAACACCATATATTTT.

The V call is TRBV7-9, the J call TRBJ2-2; D is tentatively TRBD1 or TRBD2 (5 bases each). Trimming took off 1 base at V and 9 bases at J, with 18 bases between the two ends. Germline CDR1 is SEHNR and CDR2 is FQNEAQ (reference sequence). The CDR3 totals 16 residues. The CDR3 DNA reads as TGTGCCAGCAGCTTAGTCTCCGGGACGCCAGCGCGGGAGCTGTTTTTT. It encodes CASSLVSGTPARELFF.

The CDR3 DNA reads TGCGCCAGCAGCACGGGACGAAGCGGCTACACCTTC. It yields the protein CASSTGRSGYTF. The chain has TRBV5-1 and TRBJ1-2; possible D gene TRBD1, 5 bases. Germline CDR1 reads SGHRS; CDR2 reads YFSETQ. Trimming took 4 bases from V and 8 from J, leaving 12 bases between them. The length of the CDR3 is 12 residues.

This clone appeared a few times. This chain connects TRBV25-1 to TRBJ1-2; tentative D call: TRBD1 (5 bases). The V end was cut by 8 bases, the J end by 3 bases, with 19 bases between. The CDR3 is 15 amino acids. Looked up from germline, CDR1 is MGHDK and CDR2 is SYGVNS. CDR3 residues: CASSNTGDSYYGYTF. CDR3 in DNA: TGTGCCAGCTCTAACACAGGAGATTCCTACTATGGCTACACCTTC.

The gene calls are TRBV5-1 and TRBJ1-4, with D uncertain. CDR3 length: 14 amino acids. V shed 4 bases and J shed 7 bases, with 14 bases lying between them. The V gene's germline CDR1 is SGHRS and CDR2 YFSETQ. CDR3 DNA sequence: TGCGCCAGCAGCATTTCAGGAGTCGGTGAAAAACTGTTTTTT. Its protein is CASSISGVGEKLFF.

There are a few counts of this clone. V usage is TRBV6-6 and J usage is TRBJ1-1; D possibly corresponds to TRBD1 (6 bases). Germline CDR1 is MNHNY and CDR2 is SVGAGI (reference sequence). The CDR3 has 14 residues. Trimming took 5 bases from V and 5 from J, leaving 15 bases between them. The CDR3 coding sequence is TGTGCCAGCAGTCAGGGACAACTTAGGACTGAAGCTTTCTTT. This encodes CASSQGQLRTEAFF.

The chain uses TRBV7-8 and TRBJ1-2; D possibly corresponds to TRBD1 (5 bases). With 7 bases removed from V and 4 bases from J, the gap between germline ends came to 22 bases. In germline, CDR1 is SGHVS, CDR2 FQNEAQ. This CDR3 contains 16 residues. This CDR3 reads CASTLERGSSGYGYTF. CDR3 in DNA: TGTGCCAGCACCCTGGAGAGGGGTTCATCGGGCTATGGCTACACCTTC.

This clone is labeled as large (0.1 to 1%). As DNA, the CDR3 is TGTGCCAGCAGTGAGGGACAGGGGGCAGATACGCAGTATTTT. This gives the protein CASSEGQGADTQYF. This rearrangement joins TRBV6-4 to TRBJ2-3, with 11 bases lining up with TRBD1. The CDR3 is made up of 14 amino acids. Germline V gene lookup returns CDR1 MRHNA and CDR2 SNTAGT. Trimming removed 3 bases from V and 4 bases from J; junction bases left unmatched: 0.

V and J are TRBV30 and TRBJ2-7; 8 nucleotides line up with TRBD1. V was clipped by 2 bases and J by 3 bases; unmatched bases: 9. The CDR3 is 15 amino acids. Germline V CDR1 and CDR2: GTSNPN, SVGIG (reference sequence). The DNA of the CDR3 is TGTGCCTGGAGTATAATTCGGACAGGGAGCTACGAGCAGTACTTC. This gives the protein CAWSIIRTGSYEQYF.

The chain couples TRBV4-3 to TRBJ1-1; 7 positions match TRBD1. The V gene's germline CDR1 is LGHNA and CDR2 YSLEER. Losses at the gene ends were 8 bases for V and 5 bases for J; bases not matched to a gene: 8. The CDR3 has 13 residues. CDR3 sequence reads: CASGRQGGTEAFF. The DNA for the CDR3 is TGCGCCAGCGGACGACAGGGCGGTACTGAAGCTTTCTTT.

The V call is TRBV7-3, the J call TRBJ2-1; TRBD1 agrees at 7 bases. V was pared by 4 bases and J by 2 bases, with 5 bases of the junction left unmatched. The CDR3 has 15 amino acids. Germline CDR1 is SGHTA and CDR2 is FQGTGA. The CDR3 spells CASSSGTDPYNEQFF. In DNA form, the CDR3 reads TGTGCCAGCAGCTCCGGGACAGATCCCTACAATGAGCAGTTCTTC. The full variable domain, in which reference TRBV7-3 and TRBJ2-1 provide the parts outside the CDR3, is GAGVSQTPSNKVTEKGKYVELRCDPISGHTALYWYRQSLGQGPEFLIYFQGTGAADDSGLPNDRFFAVRPEGSVSTLKIQRTERGDSAVYLCASSSGTDPYNEQFFGPGTRLTVL.

The genes are TRBV4-3 and TRBJ2-5; D is undetermined. Germline V CDR1 and CDR2: LGHNA, YSLEER. The V end lost 0 bases, the J end lost 5 bases, and 7 bases lay between the germline ends. This CDR3 contains 13 residues. In nucleotides, the CDR3 is TGCGCCAGCAGCCAAGATCGGTCGGAGACCCAGTACTTC. Its translation: CASSQDRSETQYF.

The chain links TRBV9 to TRBJ2-2; maybe TRBD1 (5 bases). The CDR3 runs to 14 residues. Trimming took 4 bases from V and 4 from J, leaving 11 bases between them. Germline assignment: CDR1 SGDLS and CDR2 YYNGEE. The CDR3 DNA is TGTGCCAGCAGCCTTCAGGGTGGCACCGGGGAGCTGTTTTTT. The encoded protein is CASSLQGGTGELFF.

CDR3 protein: CASSPLGPHTNTEAFF. CDR3 nucleotide sequence: TGTGCCAGCAGCCCCCTGGGACCGCATACGAACACTGAAGCTTTCTTT. The chain recombines TRBV5-4 with TRBJ1-1; D is possibly TRBD1 (5 bases). V lost 4 bases, J lost 1 base, and 17 bases lay in between. Germline assignment: CDR1 SGHNT and CDR2 YYREEE (reference sequence). This CDR3 is built from 16 residues.

This chain uses TRBV6-5 with TRBJ2-3, with 8 bases identical to TRBD2. The V segment lost 8 bases and the J segment 2 bases; nucleotides outside the gene matches: 9. This CDR3 is built from 15 residues. Germline CDR1 reads MNHEY; CDR2 reads SVGAGI. The CDR3 sequence is CASRGAGANTDTQYF. In DNA, the CDR3 is TGTGCCAGCCGCGGAGCGGGGGCGAACACAGATACGCAGTATTTT.

This clone was recorded a few times. The chain recombines TRBV11-3 with TRBJ1-1, with D tentatively TRBD1 (6 bases). In germline, CDR1 is SGHNT, CDR2 YENEEA. CDR3 length: 15 residues. The V gene lost 4 bases and the J gene lost 1 base, with 13 bases spanning the gap. The CDR3 here is CASSSQPGANTEAFF. CDR3 coding DNA: TGTGCCAGCAGCTCCCAGCCAGGGGCGAACACTGAAGCTTTCTTT.

The chain combines TRBV6-6 with TRBJ2-7; 9 bases map to TRBD2. The J segment lost 4 bases and the V segment lost 4 bases, leaving 8 bases of the junction unmatched. The CDR3 is made up of 15 amino acids. Per the germline V gene, CDR1 is MNHNY and CDR2 is SVGAGI (reference sequence). DNA for the CDR3: TGTGCCAGCAGTTCCGTGGTTAGCGGGAGTTACGAGCAGTACTTC. It yields the protein CASSSVVSGSYEQYF.

The chain couples TRBV6-5 to TRBJ2-1; D is uncertain. Germline CDR1 reads MNHEY; CDR2 reads SVGAGI. This CDR3 region has 13 residues. Deletions cut 6 bases from V and 4 bases from J, with 10 bases between. The CDR3 loop reads CASSYTGYNEQFF. The CDR3, as DNA: TGTGCCAGCAGCTACACCGGGTACAATGAGCAGTTCTTC.

V usage is TRBV6-9 and J usage is TRBJ1-3; maybe TRBD1 (5 bases). Trimming shortened V by 7 bases and J by 4 bases, and 23 bases separated the two germline ends. This CDR3 has 17 residues. The germline V gene has CDR1 MNHGY and CDR2 SVAAGI. The CDR3 protein is CASIKHPRQGLGNTIYF. CDR3 sequence (DNA): TGTGCCAGCATCAAGCACCCCCGGCAGGGACTGGGAAACACCATATATTTT.